This passage covers 21 T cell receptor beta chains from one sample sequenced in a study of T cells in Graves' hyperthyroidism and ophthalmopathy. What was amplified from RNA transcripts were TCR beta CDR3 regions. Carried out on the TCR CDR3, a first-round RT-PCR used the HTBI primer set. MiXCR, run by TCRdb on the multiplex PCR reads, gives a single entry per CDR3 protein. The table records more than 500,000 distinct CDR3 sequences, roughly 16% of them present only once. Source material: blood. The receptor set was obtained from a woman aged 25 to 45 with Graves' hyperthyroidism.

V and J are TRBV3-1 and TRBJ2-2; D ambiguous. Trimming stripped 2 bases from V and 2 bases from J, with 9 bases between. The CDR3 runs to 15 residues. Germline-derived CDR1 and CDR2 are LGHDT and YNNKEL (reference sequence). The CDR3 region has the DNA TGTGCCAGCAGCCAACGTCACAGAAACACCGGGGAGCTGTTTTTT. Translated, it gives CASSQRHRNTGELFF.

This rearrangement joins TRBV2 to TRBJ2-1; tentatively, D is TRBD2 (6 bases). The CDR3 sequence is 17 residues long. Trimming removed 4 bases at V and 12 bases at J, with 28 bases between. Germline V gene sequence: CDR1 SNHLY, CDR2 FYNNEI. The CDR3, as DNA: TGTGCCAGCAGTGGGGGCCGCTTGGCGGGAAATTCAATCGGGCAGTTCTTC. It is translated as CASSGGRLAGNSIGQFF.

In its sample, this clonotype was seen once. This chain connects TRBV2 to TRBJ2-3, with 15 bases fitting TRBD2. The V segment lost 7 bases and the J segment 7 bases; nucleotides outside the gene matches: 9. Germline V gives CDR1 SNHLY, CDR2 FYNNEI. The CDR3 runs 16 residues. The CDR3 loop reads CASTGTSGRHGNTQYF. In nucleotides, the CDR3 is TGTGCCAGCACCGGGACTAGCGGGAGGCACGGGAATACGCAGTATTTT.

Concerning this clonotype: Germline is not matched at one junction end, which may reflect a read error. The rearrangement uses TRBV5-5 and TRBJ2-3, with 14 bases fitting TRBD2. Germline CDR1 SGHKS, CDR2 YYEKEE (reference sequence). The CDR3 spans 16 residues. The CDR3 bases are TGTGCCAGCAGCGGGACTAGCGGGGGATTCTTGTATACGCAGTGTTTT. Protein sequence: CASSGTSGGFLYTQCF.

The chain recombines TRBV19 with TRBJ2-7; D gene ambiguous. V shed 2 bases and J shed 7 bases, with 12 bases lying between them. Per the germline V gene, CDR1 is LNHDA and CDR2 is SQIVND (reference sequence). CDR3 length: 13 residues. DNA for the CDR3: TGTGCCAGTAGTATAACCCTCCTTAGGGAGCAGTACTTC. The encoded protein is CASSITLLREQYF.

This clonotype was counted many times. The V gene is TRBV7-2, the J gene TRBJ2-2; 9 nucleotides agree with TRBD2. The CDR3 contains 17 residues. CDR1 and CDR2 (germline): SGHTA, FQGNSA. V lost 4 bases to trimming and J lost 1 base; unmatched junction nucleotides: 7. The CDR3 here is CASSYALLAGNTGELFF. The CDR3 region has the DNA TGTGCCAGCAGCTACGCCCTACTAGCGGGGAACACCGGGGAGCTGTTTTTT.

This clonotype was recorded at least ten times. V is TRBV6-2 or TRBV6-3 and J is TRBJ2-7; D is perhaps TRBD1 (5 bases). Trimming took 6 bases from V and 6 from J, leaving 12 bases between them. The CDR3 length is 12 residues. Germline V CDR1 and CDR2: MNHEY, SVGEGT. The CDR3, as DNA: TGTGCCAGCAGCGACAGCTGGGGCGAGCAGTACTTC. Amino acid sequence: CASSDSWGEQYF.

This clonotype was found many times. This chain connects TRBV5-1 to TRBJ2-7, with 12 bases identical to TRBD2. The CDR3 contains 16 residues. With V trimmed by 0 bases and J by 4 bases, 5 bases remained unmatched. The germline V gene encodes CDR1 SGHRS and CDR2 YFSETQ. CDR3 DNA: TGCGCCAGCAGCTTGGTAACGGGACTAGCGGGTTACGAGCAGTACTTC. Protein: CASSLVTGLAGYEQYF. Drawing the rest from reference TRBV5-1 and TRBJ2-7, the complete variable domain is KAGVTQTPRYLIKTRGQQVTLSCSPISGHRSVSWYQQTPGQGLQFLFEYFSETQRNKGNFPGRFSGRQFSNSRSEMNVSTLELGDSALYLCASSLVTGLAGYEQYFGPGTRLTVT.

The chain has TRBV29-1 and TRBJ2-3; D call uncertain. V lost 5 bases to trimming and J lost 5 bases, with 11 bases between them. The CDR3 spans 12 residues. Per the germline V gene, CDR1 is SQVTM and CDR2 is ANQGSEA. The CDR3 reads CSVSNSGDTQYF. CDR3 DNA: TGCAGCGTTTCCAATTCCGGAGATACGCAGTATTTT.

This clonotype was counted ten times or more. J is TRBJ2-7 and V is TRBV28, with 9 bases fitting TRBD2. Germline V gene sequence: CDR1 MDHEN, CDR2 SYDVKM. The CDR3 is 15 residues long. V lost 4 bases to trimming and J lost 2 bases; unmatched junction nucleotides: 6. The CDR3 loop reads CASSSTTSGAYEQYF. The CDR3 nucleotides read TGTGCCAGCAGTTCCACGACTAGCGGAGCCTACGAGCAGTACTTC.

This clonotype was found many times. CDR3 DNA sequence: TGTGCCTGGTCCCGGGAGGGGAGGATGAACACTGAAGCTTTCTTT. It specifies CAWSREGRMNTEAFF. J is TRBJ1-1 and V is TRBV30; D may be TRBD1 (5 bases). V shed 5 bases and J shed 0 bases, with 16 bases lying between them. The CDR3 has 15 amino acids. The germline V gene encodes CDR1 GTSNPN and CDR2 SVGIG (reference sequence).

With regard to this clonotype: The junction departs from germline at one end; a sequencing error may be responsible. The chain recombines TRBV6-2 or TRBV6-3 with TRBJ2-2; the match to TRBD1 covers 7 bases. The CDR3 extends over 17 amino acids. Germline lookup yields CDR1 MNHEY and CDR2 SVGEGT. CDR3 sequence: CTSSSTKMTGRTGELFF. Here the CDR3 DNA reads TGTACCAGCAGTTCCACCAAAATGACAGGGAGAACCGGGGAGCTGTTTTTT.

This clonotype occurred a few times. The gene calls are TRBV5-5 and TRBJ1-6; 10 nucleotides agree with TRBD1. This CDR3 has 14 residues. The germline gives CDR1 SGHKS, CDR2 YYEKEE (reference sequence). The ends lost 4 bases at V and 10 bases at J; junction bases unmatched: 5. CDR3 sequence (DNA): TGTGCCAGCAGCCTGACAGGGGGCCACTCACCCCTCCACTTT. It translates to CASSLTGGHSPLHF.

This clonotype has ten or more counts. The genes are TRBV20-1 and TRBJ1-3; D is uncertain. Germline V lookup: CDR1 DFQATT, CDR2 SNEGSKA (reference sequence). This CDR3 is 12 amino acids long. Between the trimmed V and J ends, which lost 6 bases and 0 bases, there was a span of 6 bases. This chain's CDR3 is CSADRSGNTIYF. CDR3 nucleotides: TGCAGTGCAGACCGCTCTGGAAACACCATATATTTT.

This chain joins TRBV5-5 and TRBJ2-1, with 7 bases lining up with TRBD2. CDR1 and CDR2 from the germline V gene are SGHKS and YYEKEE (reference sequence). Losses at the gene ends were 4 bases for V and 3 bases for J; bases not matched to a gene: 13. This CDR3 has 17 amino acids. DNA for the CDR3: TGTGCCAGCAGCAACGGGGGGTCAACGGGGGTCTACAATGAGCAGTTCTTC. Encoded protein: CASSNGGSTGVYNEQFF.

This clonotype was picked up many times. V gene TRBV3-1 combines with J gene TRBJ2-7; TRBD1 agrees at 7 bases. Unmatched junction bases numbered 3, after V lost 4 bases and J lost 0 bases. From germline, CDR1 is LGHDT and CDR2 YNNKEL (reference sequence). The CDR3 runs to 14 residues. The CDR3 bases are TGTGCCAGCAGCCCACAGGGGCTCTCCTACGAGCAGTACTTC. Residues: CASSPQGLSYEQYF.

The rearrangement joins TRBV2 to TRBJ1-4; no clear D gene. The V end lost 0 bases, the J end lost 5 bases, and 10 bases lay between the germline ends. CDR1 is SNHLY and CDR2 is FYNNEI in the germline V gene. The CDR3 runs 15 residues. The CDR3 nucleotides read TGTGCCAGCAGTGAAGCCGGGGTCCTAAATGAAAAACTGTTTTTT. The encoded protein is CASSEAGVLNEKLFF.

This clonotype has just a few counts. The V gene is TRBV10-3, the J gene TRBJ1-3; no definite D call. Looked up from germline, CDR1 is ENHRY and CDR2 is SYGVKD. The CDR3 runs to 12 residues. With 6 bases removed from V and 4 bases from J, the gap between germline ends came to 7 bases. This CDR3 reads CAIRASGNTIYF. CDR3 sequence (DNA): TGTGCCATCAGGGCATCAGGAAACACCATATATTTT.

The table lists this clonotype with many counts. The J gene is TRBJ2-7, the V gene TRBV28, with D possibly being TRBD1 (6 bases). V lost 7 bases to trimming and J lost 7 bases, with 23 bases between them. The CDR3 spans 15 residues. The germline CDR1 and CDR2 sequences are MDHEN and SYDVKM. The CDR3 sequence is CASTPDMGHLVEQYF. The CDR3 DNA reads TGTGCCAGCACACCAGATATGGGACATTTGGTTGAGCAGTACTTC.

This clonotype was picked up many times. This sequence joins TRBV5-6 and TRBJ1-2; D ambiguous. The CDR3 is 14 amino acids. The germline V and J ends were trimmed by 0 bases and 7 bases, with 13 bases remaining between them. The germline V gene has CDR1 SGHDT and CDR2 YYEEEE. The CDR3 sequence is CASSLVVGESGYTF. The DNA of the CDR3 is TGTGCCAGCAGCTTGGTTGTGGGAGAGAGTGGCTACACCTTC.

This clonotype appeared many times. The chain joins TRBV30 to TRBJ2-3; no reliable D call. V gave up 0 bases and J gave up 0 bases, with 19 bases separating them. Germline V gene lookup returns CDR1 GTSNPN and CDR2 SVGIG (reference sequence). CDR3 length: 18 amino acids. CDR3 nucleotides: TGTGCCTGGAGTGTACGGATTTGGAACGGTACTAGCACAGATACGCAGTATTTT. Translating gives CAWSVRIWNGTSTDTQYF.